This T cell receptor (beta chain) was obtained from a study of response to subunit inactivated influenza vaccine. Study results and caveats: T cells newly recruited by each seasonal influenza vaccination are few, the authors suggested.

V shed 5 bases and J shed 2 bases, with 13 bases lying between them. Germline lookup yields CDR1 SEHNR and CDR2 FQNEAQ (reference sequence). The length of the CDR3 is 14 residues. Comment on this clonotype: Its antigen is unknown.

TCRdb ran MiXCR on the RT-PCR reads and lists one entry per CDR3 protein. The sample lists about 700,000 distinct CDR3 sequences, approximately 15% seen once, with 6% to 8% in the top ten. The starting material was PBMCs from blood, obtained 14 to 15 days before vaccination. V gene TRBV7-9 combines with J gene TRBJ2-7; D unresolved. This receptor was taken from a man aged 50 or older who received an inactivated influenza vaccine. This CDR3 is CASSRVGLPYEQYF. CDR3 bases: TGTGCCAGCAGCCGGGTGGGTTTACCCTACGAGCAGTACTTC.